This TCR beta chain was captured in a study of beta chain features in type 1 diabetes. Findings and limits, study-wide: PCR might show a preference for shorter templates, equally across patients and controls. TCRB CDR3s from Type 1 diabetes patients were moderately but significantly shorter in all four CD4+ subsets.

Per donor, one heparinised blood draw averaged about 116 mL. Via CD45RO/CCR7/CD25/CD127/CD95/CD27, cells of the CD4+ naive, central memory, regulatory and stem cell-like memory subsets were sorted. V was clipped by 4 bases and J by 5 bases; unmatched bases: 8. CDR3 size: 15 residues. Germline-derived CDR1 and CDR2 are SGHRS and YFSETQ. Reverse transcribing all isolated RNA meant expressed TCRB transcripts were sequenced. TCRdb's table, derived via immunoSEQ multiplex PCR, lists solely in-frame clones and lacks some. The table records around 290,000 clones, under 8.5% of them present only once. Concerning this clone: Its antigen is not identified.

V usage is TRBV5-1 and J usage is TRBJ2-5; 10 nucleotides match TRBD2. Sample: central memory CD4+ T cells from blood. This TCR was recovered from a woman under 30 in good health. The CDR3 region has the DNA TGCGCCAGCAGCCGCAATCTAGCGGGAGACGAGACCCAGTACTTC. This codes for CASSRNLAGDETQYF.